This T cell receptor beta chain was captured in a study of blood T cells in healthy people across ages. Donors ranged from roughly 6 to 90 years old and were healthy Caucasians in Russia. Researchers report isolating at least 7 million PBMCs per sample. Comments on this clonotype: The junction departs from the called germline gene at one end, perhaps through a read error.

Looked up from germline, CDR1 is MDHEN and CDR2 is SYDVKM. The CDR3 sequence is 13 residues long. A sample-barcoded 5' primer and a J-beta primer mix were used in a second PCR of roughly 7 to 11 cycles. One entry per CDR3 protein results from TCRdb running MiXCR on the 5' RACE reads. The profile shows approximately 1,700,000 distinct CDR3 sequences, about 39% of them singletons. The clonotype originates from a human donor in good health. This chain connects TRBV28 to TRBJ1-2; 9 nucleotides line up with TRBD1. Material for sequencing was blood. The CDR3 sequence: CTSSFRQGGGYTF. The CDR3 nucleotides are TGTACCAGCAGTTTTAGACAGGGGGGTGGCTACACCTTC.